The entry below describes one TCR beta chain. These data belong to a study of shared clonotypes between healthy human individuals. Sequencing used immunoSEQ multiplex PCR; TCRdb keeps in-frame clones, though not all of them. Of millions of clones listed, approximately 95% are singletons. In germline, CDR1 is SGHNT, CDR2 YENEEA. Trimming removed 1 base from V and 2 bases from J; junction bases left unmatched: 4. The CDR3 runs 16 residues. Sequenced material: naive CD4+ T cells sorted from blood. Regarding subset: CD45RA+ positively selected. The TCR comes from a man aged 18 to 29 in good health. The genes are TRBV11-3 and TRBJ1-3, with 8 bases fitting TRBD1. The CDR3 DNA reads TGTGCCAGCAGCTTAGGTAACAGGGGGACTGGAAACACCATATATTTT. It translates to CASSLGNRGTGNTIYF.